This passage covers 17 T cell receptor beta chains from one sample sequenced in a study of blood T cell repertoires in COVID-19. Sequenced by immunoSEQ multiplex PCR; TCRdb stores in-frame clones only, minus some. The data show 200,000 to 250,000 clones, with roughly four fifths seen just once and approximately 3.1% held by the top ten. The sequenced sample consisted of PBMCs or T cells enriched from blood (not recorded which). These TCRs come from a woman aged 60-75 years who had recovered from COVID-19.

The V gene is TRBV7-9, the J gene TRBJ1-4; 9 nucleotides align to TRBD1. The CDR3 sequence is 13 residues long. CDR1 and CDR2 from the germline V gene are SEHNR and FQNEAQ (reference sequence). The ends lost 5 bases at V and 7 bases at J; junction bases unmatched: 2. CDR3 sequence (DNA): TGTGCCAGCAGCCGGGACAGGGTTGAAAAACTGTTTTTT. This codes for CASSRDRVEKLFF.

The V gene is TRBV6-5, the J gene TRBJ1-4; tentative D call: TRBD1 (6 bases). The CDR3 runs 14 residues. The germline gives CDR1 MNHEY, CDR2 SVGAGI. Trimming removed 6 bases from V and 6 bases from J, with 14 bases in between. CDR3 residues: CASRKDSADEKLFF. CDR3 in DNA: TGTGCCAGCAGGAAGGACAGCGCTGATGAAAAACTGTTTTTT.

The chain uses TRBV7-3 and TRBJ2-4; a possible D gene is TRBD2 (7 bases). The V gene's germline CDR1 is SGHTA and CDR2 FQGTGA. Trimming removed 5 bases from V and 2 bases from J, with 13 bases in between. The CDR3 has 15 residues. CDR3 DNA sequence: TGTGCCAGCAGCCAGGTCGGGGGGCCCAAAAACATTCAGTACTTC. Its protein is CASSQVGGPKNIQYF. Using reference TRBV7-3 and TRBJ2-4 for the parts outside the CDR3, the full variable domain is GAGVSQTPSNKVTEKGKYVELRCDPISGHTALYWYRQSLGQGPEFLIYFQGTGAADDSGLPNDRFFAVRPEGSVSTLKIQRTERGDSAVYLCASSQVGGPKNIQYFGAGTRLSVL.

The chain has TRBV15 and TRBJ1-5, with a possible D match to TRBD1 (6 bases). The V and J ends lost 1 base and 2 bases respectively, with 15 bases between them. Germline loops: CDR1 LNHNV, CDR2 YYDKDF (reference sequence). The CDR3 contains 17 residues. For the CDR3, the DNA is TGTGCCACCAGCAGAGGTCTCGGGACACTCGGCAATCAGCCCCAGCATTTT. Translation: CATSRGLGTLGNQPQHF.

This chain uses TRBV19 with TRBJ2-3, with 10 bases identical to TRBD2. Trimming took 5 bases from V and 3 from J; bases not matched to a gene: 11. Germline V lookup: CDR1 LNHDA, CDR2 SQIVND (reference sequence). The CDR3 consists of 17 residues. This CDR3 is CASSPFLTGLATDTQYF. CDR3 DNA sequence: TGTGCCAGTAGTCCCTTTTTAACGGGACTAGCGACAGATACGCAGTATTTT.

The rearrangement uses TRBV15 and TRBJ1-4; TRBD1 aligns across 8 bases. The CDR3 sequence is 16 residues long. With V trimmed by 0 bases and J by 7 bases, 7 bases remained unmatched. Germline V gene data show CDR1 as LNHNV and CDR2 as YYDKDF (reference sequence). The CDR3 is CATSREGGRGPEKLFF. The CDR3 DNA sequence: TGTGCCACCAGCAGAGAAGGGGGCAGGGGGCCTGAAAAACTGTTTTTT.

This clone occurred once. The chain couples TRBV7-2 to TRBJ1-1; perhaps TRBD1 as D (5 bases). The V end lost 4 bases, the J end lost 8 bases, and 14 bases lay between the germline ends. The CDR3 extends over 13 amino acids. Germline V lookup: CDR1 SGHTA, CDR2 FQGNSA. CDR3 residues: CASSSKNRMEAFF. DNA for the CDR3: TGTGCCAGCAGCTCGAAAAACAGGATGGAAGCTTTCTTT.

The gene calls are TRBV10-1 and TRBJ2-6, with TRBD1 identical over 10 bases. Looked up from germline, CDR1 is WNHNN and CDR2 is SYGVQD (reference sequence). This CDR3 region has 16 residues. The J segment lost 2 bases and the V segment lost 5 bases, leaving 3 bases of the junction unmatched. The CDR3 protein is CASSPGTGAGANVLTF. In nucleotides, the CDR3 is TGCGCCAGCAGTCCTGGGACAGGGGCTGGGGCCAACGTCCTGACTTTC.

Comments on this clone: Other nucleotide sequences from this sample produce the same CDR3. The chain has TRBV3-1 (or the pseudogene TRBV3-2) and TRBJ2-1, with a tentative D call TRBD2 (6 bases). The CDR3 is 14 residues long. CDR1 is LGHDT and CDR2 is YNNKEL in the germline V gene (reference sequence). V shed 4 bases and J shed 1 base, with 8 bases lying between them. The CDR3 coding sequence is TGTGCCAGCAGCCGCGGGACTTCCTACAATGAGCAGTTCTTC. Encoded protein: CASSRGTSYNEQFF.

The chain uses TRBV30 and TRBJ2-7; 9 positions match TRBD1. V dropped 1 base and J dropped 5; count of bases not matched to a gene: 0. The CDR3 has 12 amino acids. Germline V lookup: CDR1 GTSNPN, CDR2 SVGIG (reference sequence). In DNA, the CDR3 is TGTGCCTGGAGTGGACAGGGGGACGAGCAGTACTTC. Amino acids: CAWSGQGDEQYF. Full variable domain (missing parts from reference TRBV30 and TRBJ2-7): SQTIHQWPATLVQPVGSPLSLECTVEGTSNPNLYWYRQAAGRGLQLLFYSVGIGQISSEVPQNLSASRPQDRQFILSSKKLLLSDSGFYLCAWSGQGDEQYFGPGTRLTVT.

The V call is TRBV11-2, the J call TRBJ2-1; 10 bases agree with TRBD1. The CDR3 is 15 residues long. CDR1 is SGHAT, CDR2 FQNNGV, per germline. With V trimmed by 5 bases and J by 5 bases, 6 bases remained unmatched. The CDR3, as DNA: TGTGCCAGCAGCCAGGACAGGGGGTATCACAATGAGCAGTTCTTC. The encoded protein is CASSQDRGYHNEQFF.

V is TRBV6-5 and J is TRBJ2-7; the D gene is possibly TRBD2 (5 bases). The CDR3 is 14 residues long. Germline V CDR1 and CDR2: MNHEY, SVGAGI. Trimming pared 2 bases from V and 3 bases from J, leaving 11 bases between. The CDR3 here is CASSYPTRDYEQYF. The CDR3 nucleotides read TGTGCCAGCAGTTACCCCACCCGGGACTACGAGCAGTACTTC.

The chain is built from TRBV7-3 and TRBJ2-1; D not certain. This CDR3 spans 13 amino acids. The V and J ends lost 2 bases and 7 bases respectively, with 9 bases between them. The germline CDR1 and CDR2 sequences are SGHTA and FQGTGA. The CDR3 nucleotides are TGTGCCAGCAGCTTAGGAGACCAGAATGAGCAGTTCTTC. Its protein product is CASSLGDQNEQFF.

This clone has only a few counts. The chain recombines TRBV5-5 with TRBJ2-2; TRBD1 agrees at 9 bases. Per germline, CDR1 SGHKS and CDR2 YYEKEE (reference sequence). J gave up 6 bases and V 4 bases, and 4 bases lay outside the gene matches. This CDR3 comprises 14 residues. CDR3 residues: CASSRDRVAGELFF. The CDR3 DNA reads as TGTGCCAGCAGCCGGGACAGGGTCGCCGGGGAGCTGTTTTTT.

V is TRBV23-1 and J is TRBJ1-4; no reliable D call. TRBV23-1 belongs to the ORF category, with a function that is uncertain. The CDR3 is made up of 14 amino acids. V dropped 10 bases and J dropped 5 bases, with 17 bases sitting between them. The CDR3 loop is CANTRKISNEKLFF. In DNA, the CDR3 is TGCGCCAATACGAGGAAGATTTCGAATGAAAAACTGTTTTTT.

The chain employs TRBV14 and TRBJ1-2; D unclear. The CDR3 length is 16 residues. CDR1 is SGHDN, CDR2 FVKESK, per germline. Trimming took off 1 base at V and 8 bases at J, with 20 bases between the two ends. The DNA of the CDR3 is TGTGCCAGCAGCCAAGTAATCGGCCTCCCTAGCGGGGGCTACACCTTC. Protein product: CASSQVIGLPSGGYTF.

V usage is TRBV20-1 and J usage is TRBJ1-2; D ambiguous. Germline V lookup: CDR1 DFQATT, CDR2 SNEGSKA (reference sequence). The ends were cut back, 5 bases at V and 8 bases at J, with 9 bases in the middle. CDR3 size: 10 residues. DNA of the CDR3: TGCAGTGCTGGGCAGACGGGCTACACCTTC. This encodes CSAGQTGYTF.